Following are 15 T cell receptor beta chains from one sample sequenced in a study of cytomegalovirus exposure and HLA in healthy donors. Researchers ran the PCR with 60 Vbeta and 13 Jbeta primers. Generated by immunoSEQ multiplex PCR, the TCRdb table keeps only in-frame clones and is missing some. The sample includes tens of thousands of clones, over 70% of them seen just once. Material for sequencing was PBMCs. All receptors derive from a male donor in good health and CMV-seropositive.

The CDR3 DNA reads as TGTGCCAGCAGCGACCCCCCCTGGAGGGGCACCTTAGACGGGGAGCTGTTTTTT. It specifies CASSDPPWRGTLDGELFF. The chain uses TRBV11-2 and TRBJ2-2; tentative D call: TRBD2 (6 bases). Trimming removed 5 bases at V and 7 bases at J, with 26 bases between. The CDR3 runs 18 residues. Germline CDR1 reads SGHAT; CDR2 reads FQNNGV. Based on the CDR3 plus reference TRBV11-2 and TRBJ2-2, the full variable domain is EAGVAQSPRYKIIEKRQSVAFWCNPISGHATLYWYQQILGQGPKLLIQFQNNGVVDDSQLPKDRFSAERLKGVDSTLKIQPAKLEDSAVYLCASSDPPWRGTLDGELFFGEGSRLTVL.

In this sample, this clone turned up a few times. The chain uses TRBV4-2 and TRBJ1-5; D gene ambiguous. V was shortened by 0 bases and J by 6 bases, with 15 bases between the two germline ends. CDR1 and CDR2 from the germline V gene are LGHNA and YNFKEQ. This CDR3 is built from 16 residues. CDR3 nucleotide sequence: TGTGCCAGCAGCCAAGATCCCCCGGCCGGAGGTCAGCCCCAGCATTTT. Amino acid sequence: CASSQDPPAGGQPQHF.

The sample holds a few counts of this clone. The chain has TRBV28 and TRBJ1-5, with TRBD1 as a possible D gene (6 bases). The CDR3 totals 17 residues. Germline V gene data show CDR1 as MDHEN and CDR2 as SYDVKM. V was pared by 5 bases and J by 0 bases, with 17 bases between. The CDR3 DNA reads TGTGCCAGCAGTCCCGCTGGGGGGGCGGATAGCAATCAGCCCCAGCATTTT. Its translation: CASSPAGGADSNQPQHF. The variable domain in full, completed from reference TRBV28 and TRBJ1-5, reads DVKVTQSSRYLVKRTGEKVFLECVQDMDHENMFWYRQDPGLGLRLIYFSYDVKMKEKGDIPEGYSVSREKKERFSLILESASTNQTSMYLCASSPAGGADSNQPQHFGDGTRLSIL.

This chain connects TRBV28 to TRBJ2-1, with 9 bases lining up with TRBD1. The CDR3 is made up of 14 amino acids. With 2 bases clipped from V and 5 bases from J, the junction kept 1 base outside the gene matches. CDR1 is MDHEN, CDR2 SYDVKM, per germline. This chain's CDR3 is CASSLGDRDNEQFF. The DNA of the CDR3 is TGTGCCAGCAGTTTAGGGGACAGGGACAATGAGCAGTTCTTC.

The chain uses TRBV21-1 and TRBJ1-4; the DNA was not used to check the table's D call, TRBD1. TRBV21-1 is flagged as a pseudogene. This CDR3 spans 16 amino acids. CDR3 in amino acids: CASSASSGQTNEKLFF. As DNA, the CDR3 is TGTGCCAGCAGCGCTTCCTCGGGACAGACTAATGAAAAACTGTTTTTT.

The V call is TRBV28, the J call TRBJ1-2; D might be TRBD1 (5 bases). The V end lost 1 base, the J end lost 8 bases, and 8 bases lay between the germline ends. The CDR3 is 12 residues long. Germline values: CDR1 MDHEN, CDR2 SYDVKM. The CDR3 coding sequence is TGTGCCAGCAGTTTATATTCAGGGGGCTACACCTTC. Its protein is CASSLYSGGYTF.

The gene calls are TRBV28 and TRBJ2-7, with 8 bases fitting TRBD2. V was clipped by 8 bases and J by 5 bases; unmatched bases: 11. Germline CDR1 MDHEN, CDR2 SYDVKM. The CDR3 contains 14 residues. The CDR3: CASLDPGGAHEQYF. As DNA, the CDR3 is TGTGCCAGCCTGGACCCCGGGGGGGCCCACGAGCAGTACTTC. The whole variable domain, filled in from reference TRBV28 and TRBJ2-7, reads DVKVTQSSRYLVKRTGEKVFLECVQDMDHENMFWYRQDPGLGLRLIYFSYDVKMKEKGDIPEGYSVSREKKERFSLILESASTNQTSMYLCASLDPGGAHEQYFGPGTRLTVT.

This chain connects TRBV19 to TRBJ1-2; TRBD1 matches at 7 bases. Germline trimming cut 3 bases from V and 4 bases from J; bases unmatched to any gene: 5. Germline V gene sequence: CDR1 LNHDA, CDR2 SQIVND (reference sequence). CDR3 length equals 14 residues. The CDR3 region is CASSIPAGGYGYTF. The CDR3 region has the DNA TGTGCCAGTAGTATCCCAGCAGGGGGCTATGGCTACACCTTC.

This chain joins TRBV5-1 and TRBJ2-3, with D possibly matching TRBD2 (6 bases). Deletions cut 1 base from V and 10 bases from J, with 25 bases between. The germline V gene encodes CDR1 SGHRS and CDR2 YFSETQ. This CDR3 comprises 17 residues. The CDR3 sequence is CASSLRRVRRYDTPQYF. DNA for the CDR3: TGCGCCAGCAGCTTGCGGAGGGTGAGAAGATACGATACACCGCAGTATTTT.

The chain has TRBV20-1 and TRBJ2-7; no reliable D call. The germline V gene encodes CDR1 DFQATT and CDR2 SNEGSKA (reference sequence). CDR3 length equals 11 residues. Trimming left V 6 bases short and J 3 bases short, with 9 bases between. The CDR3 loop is CSARPLYEQYF. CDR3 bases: TGCAGTGCAAGACCCCTCTACGAGCAGTACTTC.

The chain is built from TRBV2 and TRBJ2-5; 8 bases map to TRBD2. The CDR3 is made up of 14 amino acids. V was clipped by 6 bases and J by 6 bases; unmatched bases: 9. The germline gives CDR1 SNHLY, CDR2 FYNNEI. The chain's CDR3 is CASREGLVEKTQYF. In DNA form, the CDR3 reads TGTGCCAGCAGAGAGGGACTAGTTGAGAAGACCCAGTACTTC.

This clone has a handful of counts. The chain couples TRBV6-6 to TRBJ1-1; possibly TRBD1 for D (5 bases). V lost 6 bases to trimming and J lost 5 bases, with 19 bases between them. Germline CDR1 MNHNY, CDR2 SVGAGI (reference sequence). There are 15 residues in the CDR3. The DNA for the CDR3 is TGTGCCAGCAGGGGAGGGGTGAACATTAATACTGAAGCTTTCTTT. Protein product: CASRGGVNINTEAFF.

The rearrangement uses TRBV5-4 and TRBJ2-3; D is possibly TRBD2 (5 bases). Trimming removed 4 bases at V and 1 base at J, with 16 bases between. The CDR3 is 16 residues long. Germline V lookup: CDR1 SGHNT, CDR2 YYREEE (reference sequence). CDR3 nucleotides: TGTGCCAGCAGCGCCTTTGGAAGCGGTGGCACAGATACGCAGTATTTT. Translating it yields CASSAFGSGGTDTQYF.

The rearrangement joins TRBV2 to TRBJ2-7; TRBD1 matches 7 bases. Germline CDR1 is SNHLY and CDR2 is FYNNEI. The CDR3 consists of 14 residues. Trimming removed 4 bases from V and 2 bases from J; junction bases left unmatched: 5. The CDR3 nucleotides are TGTGCCAGCAGTGCGGCAGGGGGAACCTACGAGCAGTACTTC. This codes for CASSAAGGTYEQYF. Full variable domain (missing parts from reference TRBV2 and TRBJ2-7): EPEVTQTPSHQVTQMGQEVILRCVPISNHLYFYWYRQILGQKVEFLVSFYNNEISEKSEIFDDQFSVERPDGSNFTLKIRSTKLEDSAMYFCASSAAGGTYEQYFGPGTRLTVT.

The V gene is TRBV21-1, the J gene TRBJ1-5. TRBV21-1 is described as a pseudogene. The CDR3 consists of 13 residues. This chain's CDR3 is CASSSNRERGGHF. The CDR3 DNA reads TGTGCCAGCAGCAGTAACAGGGAGCGGGGTGGGCATTTT.